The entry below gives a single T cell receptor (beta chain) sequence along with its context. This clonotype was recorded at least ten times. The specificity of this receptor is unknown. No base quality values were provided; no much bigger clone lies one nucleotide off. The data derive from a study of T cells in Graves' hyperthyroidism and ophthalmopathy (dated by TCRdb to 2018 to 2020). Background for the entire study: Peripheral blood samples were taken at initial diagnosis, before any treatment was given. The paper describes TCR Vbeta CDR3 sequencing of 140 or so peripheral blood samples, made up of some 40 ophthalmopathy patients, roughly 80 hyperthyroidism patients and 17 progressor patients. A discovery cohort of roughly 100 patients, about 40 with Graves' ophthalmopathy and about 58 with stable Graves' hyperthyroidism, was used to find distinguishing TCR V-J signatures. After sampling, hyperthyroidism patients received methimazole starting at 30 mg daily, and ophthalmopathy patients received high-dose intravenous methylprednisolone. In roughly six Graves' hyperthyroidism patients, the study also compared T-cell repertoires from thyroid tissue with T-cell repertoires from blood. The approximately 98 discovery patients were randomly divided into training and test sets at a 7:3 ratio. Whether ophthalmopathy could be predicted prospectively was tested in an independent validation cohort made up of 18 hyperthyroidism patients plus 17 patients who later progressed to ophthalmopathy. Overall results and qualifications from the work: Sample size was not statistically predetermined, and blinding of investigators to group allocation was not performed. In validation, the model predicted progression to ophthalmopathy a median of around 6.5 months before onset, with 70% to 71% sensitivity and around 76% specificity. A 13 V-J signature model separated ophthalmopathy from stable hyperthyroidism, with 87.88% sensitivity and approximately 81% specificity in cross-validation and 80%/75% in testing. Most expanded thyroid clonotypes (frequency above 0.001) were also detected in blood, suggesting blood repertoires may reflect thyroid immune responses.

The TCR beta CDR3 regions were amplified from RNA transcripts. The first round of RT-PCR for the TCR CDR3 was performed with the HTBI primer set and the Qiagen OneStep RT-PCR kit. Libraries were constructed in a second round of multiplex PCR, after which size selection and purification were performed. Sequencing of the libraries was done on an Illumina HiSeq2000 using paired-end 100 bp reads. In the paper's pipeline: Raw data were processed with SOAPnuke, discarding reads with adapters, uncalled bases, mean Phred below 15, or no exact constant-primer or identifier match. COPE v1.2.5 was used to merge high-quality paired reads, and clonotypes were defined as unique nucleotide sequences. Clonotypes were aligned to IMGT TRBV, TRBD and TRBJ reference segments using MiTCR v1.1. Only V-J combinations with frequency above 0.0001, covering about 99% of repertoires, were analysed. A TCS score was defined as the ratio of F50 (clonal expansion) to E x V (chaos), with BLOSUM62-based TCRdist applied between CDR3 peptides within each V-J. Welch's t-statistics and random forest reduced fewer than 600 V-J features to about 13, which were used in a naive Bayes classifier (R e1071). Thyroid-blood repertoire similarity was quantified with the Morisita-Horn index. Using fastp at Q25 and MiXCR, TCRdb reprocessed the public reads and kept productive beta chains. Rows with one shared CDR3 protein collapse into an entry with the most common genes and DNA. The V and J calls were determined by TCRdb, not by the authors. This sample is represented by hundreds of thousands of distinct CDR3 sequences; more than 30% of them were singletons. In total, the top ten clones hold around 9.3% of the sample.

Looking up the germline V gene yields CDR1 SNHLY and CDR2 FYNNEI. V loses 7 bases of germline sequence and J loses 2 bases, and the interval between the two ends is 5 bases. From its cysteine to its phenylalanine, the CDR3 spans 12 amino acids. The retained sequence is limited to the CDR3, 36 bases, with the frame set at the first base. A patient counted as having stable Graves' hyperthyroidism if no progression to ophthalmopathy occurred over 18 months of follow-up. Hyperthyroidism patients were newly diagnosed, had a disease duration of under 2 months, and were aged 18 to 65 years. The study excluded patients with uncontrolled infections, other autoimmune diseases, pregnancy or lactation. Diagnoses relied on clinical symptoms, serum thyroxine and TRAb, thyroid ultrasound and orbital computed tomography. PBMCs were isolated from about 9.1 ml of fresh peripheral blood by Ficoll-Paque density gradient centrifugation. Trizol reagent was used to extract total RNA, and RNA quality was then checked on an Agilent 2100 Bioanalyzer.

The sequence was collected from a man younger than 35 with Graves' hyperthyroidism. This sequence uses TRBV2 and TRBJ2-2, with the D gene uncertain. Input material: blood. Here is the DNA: TGTGCCAGCAAGGGAAACACCGGGGAGCTGTTTTTT. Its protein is CASKGNTGELFF.